The 5 T cell receptor beta chains reported below all come from one sample, sequenced in a study of cytomegalovirus exposure and HLA in healthy donors. 60 Vbeta and 13 Jbeta primers were used in PCR. Some clones are missing from TCRdb's copy, which holds only in-frame ones; the method was immunoSEQ multiplex PCR. The sample consists of about 140,000 clones, approximately 91% of them appearing once. Sequenced sample: PBMCs. Source of these receptors: a woman aged 40 to 50 in good health and CMV-seronegative.

The chain combines TRBV13 with TRBJ1-1; TRBD1 is a possible D gene (5 bases). The V gene's germline CDR1 is PRHDT and CDR2 FYEKMQ (reference sequence). The CDR3 is 16 residues long. Trimming left V 7 bases short and J 2 bases short, with 20 bases between. DNA of the CDR3: TGTGCCAGCATTTTGAGGGTCGGGGGGGTCAACACTGAAGCTTTCTTT. It encodes CASILRVGGVNTEAFF.

The rearrangement links TRBV29-1 to TRBJ2-3, with 10 positions matching TRBD2. After removal of 4 bases from V and 6 bases from J, the junction contained 4 bases not matched to a gene. The CDR3 consists of 13 residues. Per the germline V gene, CDR1 is SQVTM and CDR2 is ANQGSEA. The CDR3 reads CSVGTSGRDTQYF. In DNA, the CDR3 is TGCAGCGTTGGGACTAGCGGAAGGGATACGCAGTATTTT.

V and J are TRBV25-1 and TRBJ2-2; tentatively, D is TRBD2 (5 bases). V was shortened by 6 bases and J by 6 bases, with 14 bases between the two germline ends. This CDR3 region has 14 residues. Germline loops: CDR1 MGHDK, CDR2 SYGVNS. The CDR3: CASRVDAGAGELFF. As DNA, the CDR3 is TGTGCCAGCAGGGTTGATGCCGGGGCCGGGGAGCTGTTTTTT.

The J gene is TRBJ2-1, the V gene TRBV7-6; TRBD2 aligns across 8 bases. CDR3 size: 16 residues. The V gene end was trimmed by 3 bases and the J gene end by 0 bases; junction bases not matched to a gene: 4. Germline CDR1 and CDR2: SGHVS and FNYEAQ. DNA for the CDR3: TGTGCCAGCAGCTTTAGCGGGGAGAGCTCCTACAATGAGCAGTTCTTC. It translates to CASSFSGESSYNEQFF.

This clone occurred once. The chain carries TRBV7-8 and TRBJ1-3, with 9 bases matching TRBD1. This CDR3 region has 16 residues. The V gene end was trimmed by 0 bases and the J gene end by 2 bases; junction bases not matched to a gene: 2. The germline CDR1 and CDR2 sequences are SGHVS and FQNEAQ. Here the CDR3 DNA reads TGTGCCAGCAGCTTAGCGGGACAGGGTACTGGAAACACCATATATTTT. It is translated as CASSLAGQGTGNTIYF.